Given below is one TCR beta chain in context. Method: immunoSEQ multiplex PCR; TCRdb's copy keeps in-frame clones and lacks some. Here the sample spans tens of thousands of clones, around 86% being singletons. The sample's time point: cycle 4 day 1 (C4D1), after more than five weeks of nivolumab. Every single patient, without exception, relapsed after autologous stem cell transplantation, and brentuximab vedotin exposure varied. Investigators isolated CD4+ T cells from thawed PBMCs through magnetic negative selection. The data were obtained in a study of PD-1 blockade in classical Hodgkin lymphoma. Study summary: Every 2 weeks, patients got 3 mg/kg intravenous nivolumab.

Trimming pared 1 base from V and 2 bases from J, leaving 8 bases between. Germline CDR1 and CDR2: LGHNA and YNFKEQ. The CDR3 runs to 14 residues. This receptor was taken from a human donor with classical Hodgkin lymphoma. The material sequenced was CD4+ T cells from blood, taken before the fourth cycle of nivolumab. The chain carries TRBV4-2 and TRBJ2-5; a possible D gene is TRBD2 (6 bases). CDR3 nucleotides: TGTGCCAGCAGCCAAGGCCTAGCGCAAGAGACCCAGTACTTC. This codes for CASSQGLAQETQYF.